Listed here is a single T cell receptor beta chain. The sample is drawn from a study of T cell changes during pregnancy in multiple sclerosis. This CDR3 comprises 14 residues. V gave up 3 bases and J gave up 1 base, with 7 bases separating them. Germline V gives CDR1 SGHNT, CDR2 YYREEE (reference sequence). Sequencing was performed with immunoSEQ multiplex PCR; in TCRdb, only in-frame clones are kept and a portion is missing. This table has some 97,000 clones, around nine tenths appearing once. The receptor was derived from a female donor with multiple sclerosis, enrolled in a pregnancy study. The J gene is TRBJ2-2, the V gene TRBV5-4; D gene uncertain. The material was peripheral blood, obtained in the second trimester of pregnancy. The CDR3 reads CASSSSVNTGELFF. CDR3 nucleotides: TGTGCCAGCAGCTCGTCGGTGAACACCGGGGAGCTGTTTTTT.